One sample yielded the 9 T cell receptor beta chains listed below, sequenced in a study of OX40 agonist ivuxolimab in advanced cancers. Profiling relied on immunoSEQ multiplex PCR, and the TCRdb table lists in-frame clones only, not all of them. This sample has around 56,000 clones, with around nine tenths found just once. The sequencing here drew on CD4+ or CD8+ T cells sorted from blood, taken in a trial of the OX40 agonist ivuxolimab. The receptors come from an adult with an advanced solid tumor such as melanoma, head and neck, liver or kidney cancer.

The chain uses TRBV6-5 and TRBJ1-1; no reliable D call. Germline loops: CDR1 MNHEY, CDR2 SVGAGI. This CDR3 has 13 residues. Trimming took off 7 bases at V and 1 base at J, with 10 bases between the two ends. The DNA of the CDR3 is TGTGCCAGCAACCCAGCGGGGAACACTGAAGCTTTCTTT. Its protein product is CASNPAGNTEAFF.

The rearrangement uses TRBV19 and TRBJ1-2; TRBD1 agrees at 9 bases. Germline V gene sequence: CDR1 LNHDA, CDR2 SQIVND (reference sequence). The CDR3 sequence is 15 residues long. With V trimmed by 7 bases and J by 5 bases, 11 bases remained unmatched. CDR3 in amino acids: CASNVRTGALYGYTF. In DNA, the CDR3 is TGTGCCAGTAATGTACGGACAGGGGCCTTATATGGCTACACCTTC.

The V and J genes are TRBV19 and TRBJ2-7, with a possible D match to TRBD2 (6 bases). The CDR3 has 15 residues. CDR1 is LNHDA, CDR2 SQIVND, per germline (reference sequence). The V end lost 3 bases, the J end lost 1 base, and 13 bases lay between the germline ends. CDR3 DNA: TGTGCCAGTAGTATTGGTAGGGACTCATCCTACGAGCAGTACTTC. It specifies CASSIGRDSSYEQYF.

The chain couples TRBV30 to TRBJ1-2, with D perhaps matching TRBD1 (5 bases). Trimming removed 4 bases from V and 4 bases from J, with 16 bases in between. The germline CDR1 and CDR2 sequences are GTSNPN and SVGIG (reference sequence). The CDR3 extends over 14 amino acids. The CDR3 is CAWIVSGSPYGYTF. CDR3 bases: TGTGCCTGGATCGTTTCAGGGAGTCCCTATGGCTACACCTTC.

V and J are TRBV4-3 and TRBJ2-2; 7 bases are shared with TRBD2. The V segment lost 0 bases and the J segment 5 bases; nucleotides outside the gene matches: 12. This CDR3 is 18 amino acids long. The germline CDR1 and CDR2 sequences are LGHNA and YSLEER. DNA for the CDR3: TGCGCCAGCAGCCAAGATTTAAACACGGCGGGAGTAACCGGGGAGCTGTTTTTT. It is translated as CASSQDLNTAGVTGELFF.

The chain couples TRBV28 to TRBJ2-3, with a weak D call TRBD2 (6 bases). The CDR3 spans 22 residues. The germline CDR1 and CDR2 sequences are MDHEN and SYDVKM. The V gene lost 1 base and the J gene lost 3 bases, with 32 bases spanning the gap. CDR3 protein: CASSLYLRRRGATSDSTDTQYF. The CDR3 DNA sequence: TGTGCCAGCAGTTTATACCTGCGGCGGAGGGGCGCGACCTCGGACTCTACAGATACGCAGTATTTT.

This chain links TRBV2 with TRBJ1-4, with D uncertain. The CDR3 is made up of 13 amino acids. Trimming took off 3 bases at V and 8 bases at J, with 10 bases between the two ends. Germline V gives CDR1 SNHLY, CDR2 FYNNEI. The CDR3 nucleotides read TGTGCCAGCAGTGATCGGGTTAGGGAAAAACTGTTTTTT. Translating it yields CASSDRVREKLFF. The complete variable domain, with remaining parts taken from reference TRBV2 and TRBJ1-4, reads EPEVTQTPSHQVTQMGQEVILRCVPISNHLYFYWYRQILGQKVEFLVSFYNNEISEKSEIFDDQFSVERPDGSNFTLKIRSTKLEDSAMYFCASSDRVREKLFFGSGTQLSVL.

For the CDR3, the DNA is TGCGCCAGCAGCTTGGGACAGGGGGCGCATGAGCAGTACTTC. Translation gives CASSLGQGAHEQYF. The chain combines TRBV5-1 with TRBJ2-7; TRBD1 matches at 10 bases. The CDR3 has 14 residues. The V gene end was trimmed by 0 bases and the J gene end by 7 bases; junction bases not matched to a gene: 4. Germline values: CDR1 SGHRS, CDR2 YFSETQ.

V gene TRBV7-2 combines with J gene TRBJ2-1; 7 nucleotides match TRBD1. Trimming took 4 bases from V and 9 from J; bases not matched to a gene: 6. CDR1 and CDR2 from the germline V gene are SGHTA and FQGNSA. This CDR3 has 13 amino acids. CDR3 loop: CASSSPGTVEQFF. The CDR3 nucleotides read TGTGCCAGCAGCTCCCCCGGGACAGTTGAGCAGTTCTTC.